Here is one TCR beta chain with its context. Antigen specificity is unknown. A junction end diverges from the germline sequence, so it may reflect a read error. This sample's RNA came from whole unsorted tissue. This non-tumor lung sample came from over 3 cm beyond the tumor edge. The data were obtained in a study of tumor and adjacent non-tumor tissue in lung cancer. Regarding the study as a whole: Tumor tissue had significantly higher TCR diversity than normal lung. In normal lung, the top 100 clones were significantly more dominant than in tumor.

Germline lookup yields CDR1 MDHEN and CDR2 SYDVKM. The CDR3 extends over 13 amino acids. TCRbeta libraries were built with three rounds of nested PCR, modified from ARM-PCR. TCRdb re-called the multiplex PCR reads through MiXCR, storing one row per CDR3 protein. This sample has roughly 70,000 distinct CDR3 sequences, with around 65% found just once. This receptor was obtained from a woman aged 50 to 60 with non-small cell lung cancer. The sample consisted of distant non-tumor lung tissue. The chain combines TRBV28 with TRBJ2-7, with 7 bases that match TRBD1. As DNA, the CDR3 is TGTGCCAGCAGGACAGGGCTATACTACGAGCATTACTTC. Translated: CASRTGLYYEHYF.